These 14 T cell receptor beta chains originate from one sample sequenced in a study of beta chain features in type 1 diabetes (dated by TCRdb to 2017 to 2018). To prepare the library, the immunoSEQ multiplex PCR assay was applied. All of the isolated RNA was reverse transcribed with the High Capacity cDNA Reverse Transcription Kit, so expressed TCRB transcripts were sequenced. The table was pulled from immuneACCESS by TCRdb, which kept in-frame rearrangements only. Such tables lose some clones; where checked, under half of the loss comes from unresolved V genes, and the rest has no known cause. For this sample the table gives 860,000 or so clones, of which about a sixth were detected only once. 0.02% to 0.03% of the sample rests with the top ten. Sample: naive CD4+ T cells from blood. The label giving this sample's cell subset or site can be read as: true naive CD4+ T cells. Receptors were obtained from a woman in her late teens or twenties in good health.

This chain uses TRBV18 with TRBJ2-2; TRBD2 agrees at 8 bases. V trimming: 3 bases; J trimming: 1 base; junction bases outside the gene matches: 4. The length of the CDR3 is 16 residues. Germline V gene data show CDR1 as KGHSH and CDR2 as LQKENI. The CDR3 loop reads CASSPAGGLNTGELFF. The CDR3 nucleotides are TGTGCCAGCTCACCGGCGGGAGGACTGAACACCGGGGAGCTGTTTTTT.

This clone was seen more than once but under ten times. The rearrangement links TRBV7-2 to TRBJ2-2; D remains ambiguous. The CDR3 covers 14 residues. Germline loops: CDR1 SGHTA, CDR2 FQGNSA. V dropped 6 bases and J dropped 5 bases, with 13 bases sitting between them. The CDR3 protein is CASSSQLGTGELFF. The CDR3, as DNA: TGTGCCAGCAGTTCCCAGCTCGGGACCGGGGAGCTGTTTTTT. The full variable domain, its missing parts supplied by reference TRBV7-2 and TRBJ2-2, is GAGVSQSPSNKVTEKGKDVELRCDPISGHTALYWYRQSLGQGLEFLIYFQGNSAPDKSGLPSDRFSAERTGGSVSTLTIQRTQQEDSAVYLCASSSQLGTGELFFGEGSRLTVL.

The chain uses TRBV27 and TRBJ2-7; the match to TRBD1 covers 8 bases. The trim removed 6 bases at V and 4 bases at J, leaving 8 bases unmatched. Germline lookup yields CDR1 MNHEY and CDR2 SMNVEV (reference sequence). The CDR3 runs to 14 residues. CDR3 protein: CASRRQGSRYEQYF. CDR3 DNA sequence: TGTGCCAGCAGAAGACAGGGGTCCCGATACGAGCAGTACTTC.

CDR3 sequence reads: CASSLVAGVNEQFF. The CDR3 DNA follows: TGTGCCAGCAGCTTAGTGGCGGGGGTCAATGAGCAGTTCTTC. This chain links TRBV7-9 with TRBJ2-1, with 7 bases fitting TRBD2. CDR3 length: 14 residues. The ends lost 1 base at V and 6 bases at J; junction bases unmatched: 3. The germline gives CDR1 SEHNR, CDR2 FQNEAQ (reference sequence). Using reference TRBV7-9 and TRBJ2-1 for the parts outside the CDR3, the full variable domain is DTGVSQNPRHKITKRGQNVTFRCDPISEHNRLYWYRQTLGQGPEFLTYFQNEAQLEKSRLLSDRFSAERPKGSFSTLEIQRTEQGDSAMYLCASSLVAGVNEQFFGPGTRLTVL.

This clone was detected a few times. The rearrangement links TRBV27 to TRBJ1-2, with D hard to call. The CDR3 contains 18 residues. Trimming removed 0 bases from V and 3 bases from J, with 20 bases in between. Germline CDR1 is MNHEY and CDR2 is SMNVEV (reference sequence). The CDR3 bases are TGTGCCAGCAGTTTATCTGGGAGGCGGGTGAGCAGCGACTATGGCTACACCTTC. It specifies CASSLSGRRVSSDYGYTF.

The chain is built from TRBV4-2 and TRBJ2-2; TRBD2 might be the D (5 bases). This CDR3 region has 21 residues. V lost 0 bases and J 1 base, leaving 24 bases between the germline ends. Germline V lookup: CDR1 LGHNA, CDR2 YNFKEQ. The CDR3 sequence is CASSQESKIWGTRRNTGELFF. The CDR3 DNA reads as TGTGCCAGCAGCCAAGAATCGAAAATTTGGGGAACTAGGAGGAACACCGGGGAGCTGTTTTTT.

The chain has TRBV19 and TRBJ2-5, with a possible D match to TRBD2 (6 bases). Per germline, CDR1 LNHDA and CDR2 SQIVND (reference sequence). The CDR3 totals 14 residues. The V and J ends lost 3 bases and 7 bases respectively, with 15 bases between them. CDR3: CASSMDTIGRTQYF. For the CDR3, the DNA is TGTGCCAGTAGTATGGACACCATCGGGAGGACCCAGTACTTC.

The genes are TRBV2 and TRBJ2-7; D is undetermined. Germline V lookup: CDR1 SNHLY, CDR2 FYNNEI. Trimming removed 0 bases from V and 4 bases from J, with 7 bases in between. This CDR3 contains 13 residues. CDR3 coding DNA: TGTGCCAGCAGTGAAGCTCAGGAGTACGAGCAGTACTTC. The encoded protein is CASSEAQEYEQYF.

This clone was counted only a few times. This rearrangement joins TRBV11-2 to TRBJ2-5; D gene uncertain. The J call may be incorrect, as the DNA end agrees better with TRBJ2-7. CDR3 length: 15 residues. Per germline, CDR1 SGHAT and CDR2 FQNNGV. CDR3 residues: CASSLDFGRTNEQYF. CDR3 bases: TGTGCCAGCAGCTTAGATTTCGGGCGTACGAACGAGCAGTACTTC.

This clone came up a few times. V gene TRBV5-1 combines with J gene TRBJ2-1, with 10 bases fitting TRBD2. CDR3 length: 15 amino acids. The germline V gene encodes CDR1 SGHRS and CDR2 YFSETQ. V shed 0 bases and J 5 bases; nucleotides not matched to a gene: 2. The CDR3 coding sequence is TGCGCCAGCAGCTTGGAAGCGGGAGGGAACAATGAGCAGTTCTTC. It translates to CASSLEAGGNNEQFF. The whole variable domain, filled in from reference TRBV5-1 and TRBJ2-1, reads KAGVTQTPRYLIKTRGQQVTLSCSPISGHRSVSWYQQTPGQGLQFLFEYFSETQRNKGNFPGRFSGRQFSNSRSEMNVSTLELGDSALYLCASSLEAGGNNEQFFGPGTRLTVL.

This clone was detected a few times. V gene TRBV5-6 combines with J gene TRBJ1-5; 9 nucleotides line up with TRBD1. CDR1 SGHDT and CDR2 YYEEEE come from the germline V gene. CDR3 length equals 17 residues. V dropped 2 bases and J dropped 3; count of bases not matched to a gene: 9. CDR3 DNA sequence: TGTGCCAGCAGCTTTAGGGGGACAGGGTACGCCAATCAGCCCCAGCATTTT. As protein: CASSFRGTGYANQPQHF. The full variable domain, in which reference TRBV5-6 and TRBJ1-5 provide the parts outside the CDR3, is DAGVTQSPTHLIKTRGQQVTLRCSPKSGHDTVSWYQQALGQGPQFIFQYYEEEERQRGNFPDRFSGHQFPNYSSELNVNALLLGDSALYLCASSFRGTGYANQPQHFGDGTRLSIL.

In its sample, this clone was seen a few times. The chain links TRBV27 to TRBJ2-3; D possibly corresponds to TRBD2 (6 bases). Germline CDR1 MNHEY, CDR2 SMNVEV (reference sequence). V was shortened by 0 bases and J by 3 bases, with 13 bases between the two germline ends. This CDR3 is built from 16 residues. The CDR3 sequence: CASSLSPAGRTDTQYF. As DNA, the CDR3 is TGTGCCAGCAGTTTATCGCCGGCGGGAAGAACAGATACGCAGTATTTT.

The genes are TRBV9 and TRBJ1-3, with 9 bases identical to TRBD1. The CDR3 sequence is 15 residues long. Germline V gives CDR1 SGDLS, CDR2 YYNGEE. After removal of 4 bases from V and 1 base from J, the junction contained 3 bases not matched to a gene. CDR3 DNA sequence: TGTGCCAGCAGCATCGGGACAGGGTCTGGAAACACCATATATTTT. It codes for CASSIGTGSGNTIYF.

In this sample, this clone turned up a few times. The chain joins TRBV2 to TRBJ2-7; D possibly corresponds to TRBD1 (6 bases). This CDR3 comprises 12 residues. Per germline, CDR1 SNHLY and CDR2 FYNNEI. Trimming took 9 bases from V and 7 from J, leaving 16 bases between them. For the CDR3, the DNA is TGTGCCAGTCTCTCGGTAGGGGGAGAGCAGTACTTC. Translated, it gives CASLSVGGEQYF.